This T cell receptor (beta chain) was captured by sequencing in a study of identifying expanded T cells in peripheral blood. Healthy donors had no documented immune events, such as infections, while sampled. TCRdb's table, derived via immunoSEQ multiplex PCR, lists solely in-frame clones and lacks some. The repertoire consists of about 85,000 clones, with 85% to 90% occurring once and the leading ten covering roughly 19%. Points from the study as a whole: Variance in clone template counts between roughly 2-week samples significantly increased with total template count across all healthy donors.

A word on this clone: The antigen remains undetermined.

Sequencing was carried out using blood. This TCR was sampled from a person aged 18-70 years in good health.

The CDR3 protein is CASSPERGGVANRETQYF. CDR3 coding DNA: TGTGCCAGCAGCCCCGAGAGGGGGGGGGTTGCAAATCGGGAGACCCAGTACTTC. V and J are TRBV7-9 and TRBJ2-5; D perhaps matches TRBD2 (7 bases). The CDR3 has 18 residues. V was pared by 5 bases and J by 5 bases, with 27 bases between. From germline, CDR1 is SEHNR and CDR2 FQNEAQ (reference sequence).